The 11 T cell receptor beta chains listed next were all sequenced from one sample in a study of radiotherapy plus CTLA-4 blockade in lung cancer (dated by TCRdb to 2017 to 2018). Library preparation employed the immunoSEQ multiplex PCR assay. Sourced from immuneACCESS, this table was stored by TCRdb with only in-frame sequences that have V and J called. A share of the clones is absent; for the studies checked, an unresolved V gene accounts for under half, and the remainder has no known explanation. The sample table records approximately 69,000 clones; more than 75% of these occur just once. The ten largest clones capture around 7% of the sample. The material was peripheral blood, obtained from a patient treated with radiotherapy plus ipilimumab. These TCRs come from a human donor with non-small cell lung cancer who had a complete response to radiotherapy plus ipilimumab.

The chain employs TRBV6-1 and TRBJ2-5, with 9 bases that match TRBD2. The CDR3 is 16 amino acids. CDR1 is MNHNS, CDR2 SASEGT, per germline. With V trimmed by 3 bases and J by 2 bases, 7 bases remained unmatched. CDR3 bases: TGTGCCAGCAGTGAGGCCCAGGCGGGAGGGCAAGAGACCCAGTACTTC. This gives the protein CASSEAQAGGQETQYF.

This chain connects TRBV10-2 to TRBJ2-3; TRBD2 aligns across 10 bases. The CDR3 runs to 17 residues. Per germline, CDR1 WSHSY and CDR2 SAAADI. The V segment lost 0 bases and the J segment 2 bases; nucleotides outside the gene matches: 5. CDR3 in DNA: TGCGCCAGCAGTGAGTCCGGGACTAGCGAGGTCACAGATACGCAGTATTTT. It is translated as CASSESGTSEVTDTQYF.

This clone was seen only once. Here the CDR3 DNA reads TGTGCCAGCAGTTACTCGCCGGGGGCGGGCGAGCAGTACTTC. Its translation: CASSYSPGAGEQYF. This chain joins TRBV6-5 and TRBJ2-7, with D perhaps given as TRBD1 or TRBD2 (6 bases each). Germline CDR1 is MNHEY and CDR2 is SVGAGI. With 0 bases removed from V and 6 bases from J, the gap between germline ends came to 12 bases. The length of the CDR3 is 14 residues.

The V call is TRBV18, the J call TRBJ1-2, with D perhaps TRBD1 (5 bases). From germline, CDR1 is KGHSH and CDR2 LQKENI. The CDR3 runs 14 residues. Deletions cut 0 bases from V and 9 bases from J, with 14 bases between. CDR3 nucleotide sequence: TGTGCCAGCTCACCACCGGATCGGGACGTGCGCTACACCTTC. This gives the protein CASSPPDRDVRYTF.

This sequence joins TRBV7-9 and TRBJ2-3; 12 positions match TRBD2. The CDR3 sequence is 17 residues long. V dropped 1 base and J dropped 3; count of bases not matched to a gene: 5. The germline V gene has CDR1 SEHNR and CDR2 FQNEAQ (reference sequence). The CDR3 region is CASSLGRLAGVTDTQYF. CDR3 in DNA: TGTGCCAGCAGCTTAGGTCGACTAGCGGGGGTGACAGATACGCAGTATTTT.

The chain combines TRBV7-6 with TRBJ1-4; weak D call: TRBD1 (6 bases). This CDR3 contains 16 residues. Germline CDR1 and CDR2: SGHVS and FNYEAQ. V lost 3 bases and J lost 0, with 11 bases in between. Written as DNA, the CDR3 is TGTGCCAGCAGCTTTGGACAGACCGCAACTAATGAAAAACTGTTTTTT. It encodes CASSFGQTATNEKLFF.

The chain joins TRBV12-5 to TRBJ1-1; D is ambiguous. This CDR3 has 13 amino acids. V was clipped by 6 bases and J by 0 bases, with 8 bases between them. Germline V gene lookup returns CDR1 LGHNT and CDR2 FRNRAP. CDR3 loop: CASGIVVNTEAFF. CDR3 bases: TGTGCTAGTGGCATCGTAGTGAACACTGAAGCTTTCTTT.

This sequence joins TRBV25-1 and TRBJ1-1; no definite D call. The CDR3 totals 16 residues. Germline assignment: CDR1 MGHDK and CDR2 SYGVNS. Between the trimmed V and J ends, which lost 2 bases and 0 bases, there was a span of 13 bases. The CDR3 DNA reads TGTGCCAGCAGTGAAGGTGAGGGAAACTTGAACACTGAAGCTTTCTTT. Its protein is CASSEGEGNLNTEAFF. Looking up the rest from reference TRBV25-1 and TRBJ1-1 gives the full variable domain: EADIYQTPRYLVIGTGKKITLECSQTMGHDKMYWYQQDPGMELHLIHYSYGVNSTEKGDLSSESTVSRIRTEHFPLTLESARPSHTSQYLCASSEGEGNLNTEAFFGQGTRLTVV.

This chain links TRBV5-1 with TRBJ2-1; 7 bases are shared with TRBD1. Germline CDR1 SGHRS, CDR2 YFSETQ. CDR3 length equals 14 residues. Germline trimming cut 6 bases from V and 0 bases from J; bases unmatched to any gene: 3. The CDR3 bases are TGCGCCAGCACAGGGGGTAGCTCCTACAATGAGCAGTTCTTC. This gives the protein CASTGGSSYNEQFF.

The chain links TRBV19 to TRBJ2-7; D might be TRBD1 or TRBD2, each matching 5 bases. Trimming cost V 5 bases and J 2 bases, with 7 bases left between them. CDR1 and CDR2 (germline): LNHDA, SQIVND (reference sequence). The CDR3 consists of 12 residues. The CDR3 nucleotides are TGTGCCAGTAGTGAGGGGACCTACGAGCAGTACTTC. Protein: CASSEGTYEQYF.

The CDR3 sequence: CASSEFGTGTYNEQFF. The CDR3 DNA reads TGTGCCAGCAGTGAATTTGGGACAGGGACCTACAATGAGCAGTTCTTC. This chain uses TRBV6-4 with TRBJ2-1, with 9 bases fitting TRBD1. The CDR3 is 16 residues long. Germline lookup yields CDR1 MRHNA and CDR2 SNTAGT. V trimming: 3 bases; J trimming: 2 bases; junction bases outside the gene matches: 5.